The 25 T cell receptor beta chains given below trace back to one sample, sequenced in a study of blood T cell repertoires in COVID-19. Generated by immunoSEQ multiplex PCR, the TCRdb table keeps only in-frame clones and is missing some. Among about 150,000 clones listed, about nine tenths were seen once. The sample was peripheral blood. The receptors derive from a man aged 18 to 30 with COVID-19, enrolled during active disease.

This rearrangement joins TRBV5-4 to TRBJ2-1, with 15 bases identical to TRBD2. The junction had 10 bases not matched to a gene; V was cut back by 2 bases and J by 7 bases. CDR3 size: 18 residues. In germline, CDR1 is SGHNT, CDR2 YYREEE (reference sequence). The CDR3: CASSFPRTGTSGRNEQFF. In DNA, the CDR3 is TGTGCCAGCAGCTTCCCCAGGACCGGGACTAGCGGGAGGAATGAGCAGTTCTTC.

The sample holds one count of this clone. V is TRBV19 and J is TRBJ2-6; D not certain. Germline CDR1 and CDR2: LNHDA and SQIVND (reference sequence). The length of the CDR3 is 14 residues. V was pared by 5 bases and J by 1 base, with 6 bases between. The CDR3 DNA is TGTGCCAGTAGTTCCGGGTCTGGGGCCAACGTCCTGACTTTC. It is translated as CASSSGSGANVLTF.

With respect to this clone: This specimen includes other DNA sequences encoding the same CDR3. The rearrangement uses TRBV9 and TRBJ1-5; the match to TRBD1 covers 7 bases. The CDR3 is 14 residues long. Germline CDR1 is SGDLS and CDR2 is YYNGEE. Trimming cost V 0 bases and J 4 bases; bases outside gene matches: 1. Written as DNA, the CDR3 is TGTGCCAGCAGCGTAGGCAGGGGGAATCAGCCCCAGCATTTT. Protein: CASSVGRGNQPQHF.

This clone appeared a single time. The J gene is TRBJ1-3, the V gene TRBV28, with D possibly matching TRBD1 (6 bases). CDR3 length equals 17 residues. Trimming took off 5 bases at V and 0 bases at J, with 17 bases between the two ends. Germline values: CDR1 MDHEN, CDR2 SYDVKM. The CDR3 DNA sequence: TGTGCCAGCAGTCAGCCGGGACACGAGAGCTCTGGAAACACCATATATTTT. It codes for CASSQPGHESSGNTIYF. Combining the CDR3 with reference TRBV28 and TRBJ1-3 gives the whole variable domain DVKVTQSSRYLVKRTGEKVFLECVQDMDHENMFWYRQDPGLGLRLIYFSYDVKMKEKGDIPEGYSVSREKKERFSLILESASTNQTSMYLCASSQPGHESSGNTIYFGEGSWLTVV.

The chain uses TRBV28 and TRBJ1-3, with D hard to call. Trimming stripped 4 bases from V and 1 base from J, with 11 bases between. Germline-derived CDR1 and CDR2 are MDHEN and SYDVKM. CDR3 length: 15 residues. The CDR3 bases are TGTGCCAGCAGTTCCGGGGTCCCTTCTGGAAACACCATATATTTT. It translates to CASSSGVPSGNTIYF.

The chain carries TRBV3-1 (or the pseudogene TRBV3-2) and TRBJ2-7, with D perhaps matching TRBD2 (6 bases). V lost 4 bases, J lost 2 bases, and 12 bases lay in between. The germline V gene has CDR1 LGHDT and CDR2 YNNKEL (reference sequence). This CDR3 has 14 amino acids. Here the CDR3 reads CASSRRLGPYEQYF. CDR3 DNA: TGTGCCAGCAGCCGCCGACTAGGACCCTACGAGCAGTACTTC.

This clone was observed a few times. V is TRBV5-1 and J is TRBJ2-1; perhaps TRBD2 as D (6 bases). In germline, CDR1 is SGHRS, CDR2 YFSETQ. V was trimmed by 4 bases and J by 4 bases, leaving 18 bases between them. This CDR3 is built from 16 residues. The CDR3 loop reads CASSPSTGLVYNEQFF. In DNA, the CDR3 is TGCGCCAGCAGCCCCTCTACGGGACTGGTATACAATGAGCAGTTCTTC.

The J gene is TRBJ2-1, the V gene TRBV7-2; TRBD2 matches 9 bases. This CDR3 region has 14 residues. V shed 1 base, J shed 7 bases, and the junction held 2 bases outside the gene matches. The germline CDR1 and CDR2 sequences are SGHTA and FQGNSA. The CDR3 DNA reads as TGTGCCAGCAGCTTAGTAGCGGGAGCTAATGAGCAGTTCTTC. This gives the protein CASSLVAGANEQFF.

J is TRBJ2-1 and V is TRBV5-4; 8 bases are a match to TRBD2. V shed 4 bases and J 6 bases; nucleotides not matched to a gene: 3. Germline CDR1 is SGHNT and CDR2 is YYREEE (reference sequence). This CDR3 region has 13 residues. In DNA form, the CDR3 reads TGTGCCAGCAGCCGAGGACTAGCCAATGAGCAGTTCTTC. Its translation is CASSRGLANEQFF. The variable domain in full, with the rest retrieved from reference TRBV5-4 and TRBJ2-1, is ETGVTQSPTHLIKTRGQQVTLRCSSQSGHNTVSWYQQALGQGPQFIFQYYREEENGRGNFPPRFSGLQFPNYSSELNVNALELDDSALYLCASSRGLANEQFFGPGTRLTVL.

The chain joins TRBV14 to TRBJ2-7; possible D gene TRBD1, 6 bases. The germline V gene encodes CDR1 SGHDN and CDR2 FVKESK. The CDR3 has 13 amino acids. V was pared by 3 bases and J by 2 bases, with 8 bases between. CDR3 sequence reads: CASSHRGPYEQYF. In DNA form, the CDR3 reads TGTGCCAGCAGCCACAGGGGACCCTACGAGCAGTACTTC.

The CDR3 coding sequence is TGTGCCAGCAGTTTATCCCTCCGGACAGGGGACGATCAGCCCCAGCATTTT. This translates into CASSLSLRTGDDQPQHF. The V and J genes are TRBV28 and TRBJ1-5; 9 bases line up with TRBD1. Unmatched junction bases numbered 9, after V lost 1 base and J lost 5 bases. This CDR3 region has 17 residues. From germline, CDR1 is MDHEN and CDR2 SYDVKM.

The chain employs TRBV5-8 and TRBJ2-3; 14 nucleotides align to TRBD2. Losses at the gene ends were 4 bases for V and 4 bases for J; bases not matched to a gene: 14. The germline V gene has CDR1 SGHTS and CDR2 YDEGEE. CDR3 size: 19 residues. CDR3 DNA: TGTGCCAGCAGCCCCGGGACTAGCGGGAGCAGTTTACTGGCAGATACGCAGTATTTT. Translated: CASSPGTSGSSLLADTQYF.

This chain links TRBV13 with TRBJ2-6, with TRBD2 as a possible D gene (6 bases). Germline lookup yields CDR1 PRHDT and CDR2 FYEKMQ (reference sequence). The V end was cut by 8 bases, the J end by 1 base, with 18 bases between. The CDR3 is 17 residues long. CDR3 nucleotide sequence: TGTGCCAGCTGCCTATGGGGGGATTTTTCTGGGGCCAACGTCCTGACTTTC. Residues: CASCLWGDFSGANVLTF.

The chain carries TRBV27 and TRBJ2-7, with 8 bases fitting TRBD1. The junction had 12 bases not matched to a gene; V was cut back by 7 bases and J by 4 bases. This CDR3 spans 15 amino acids. The germline V gene has CDR1 MNHEY and CDR2 SMNVEV (reference sequence). CDR3: CASKNLRTGSYEQYF. The CDR3 nucleotides read TGTGCCAGCAAAAACCTTCGGACAGGGAGTTACGAGCAGTACTTC.

The rearrangement joins TRBV28 to TRBJ1-1; 9 bases agree with TRBD1. Trimming at V came to 7 bases and at J to 0 bases, leaving 6 bases not matched to a gene. From germline, CDR1 is MDHEN and CDR2 SYDVKM. The CDR3 has 15 amino acids. Here the CDR3 reads CASNDHRGLNTEAFF. The CDR3 DNA reads TGTGCCAGCAACGATCACAGGGGGCTGAACACTGAAGCTTTCTTT. Drawing the rest from reference TRBV28 and TRBJ1-1, the complete variable domain is DVKVTQSSRYLVKRTGEKVFLECVQDMDHENMFWYRQDPGLGLRLIYFSYDVKMKEKGDIPEGYSVSREKKERFSLILESASTNQTSMYLCASNDHRGLNTEAFFGQGTRLTVV.

The rearrangement uses TRBV28 and TRBJ2-1, with TRBD1 identical over 7 bases. Germline CDR1 reads MDHEN; CDR2 reads SYDVKM. Losses at the gene ends were 6 bases for V and 12 bases for J; bases not matched to a gene: 17. The CDR3 spans 15 residues. DNA for the CDR3: TGTGCCAGCAGGTCTACAGGGGCCCCCCCTCAAGGGCAGTTCTTC. Its translation: CASRSTGAPPQGQFF.

The CDR3 DNA sequence: TGTGCCAGCAGTTACACAGGGGGGGAAGCTTTCTTT. Protein product: CASSYTGGEAFF. The genes are TRBV12-3 or TRBV12-4 and TRBJ1-1, with 8 bases aligning to TRBD1. The length of the CDR3 is 12 residues. V lost 4 bases and J lost 8; bases outside the gene matches: 3.

The rearrangement links TRBV9 to TRBJ2-1, with 9 bases identical to TRBD1. V dropped 2 bases and J dropped 1; count of bases not matched to a gene: 10. CDR1 and CDR2 (germline): SGDLS, YYNGEE. The CDR3 consists of 18 residues. The CDR3 coding sequence is TGTGCCAGCAGCGTGACCCCGGGACAGGGATCTTCCTACAATGAGCAGTTCTTC. It encodes CASSVTPGQGSSYNEQFF.

The J gene is TRBJ1-3, the V gene TRBV9, with a weak D call TRBD1 (6 bases). Germline loops: CDR1 SGDLS, CDR2 YYNGEE. The ends were cut back, 4 bases at V and 0 bases at J, with 20 bases in the middle. The CDR3 length is 18 residues. CDR3 DNA: TGTGCCAGCAGCCCGACCCCCGGGGGGGCTCTCTCTGGAAACACCATATATTTT. As protein: CASSPTPGGALSGNTIYF.

This rearrangement joins TRBV6-5 to TRBJ1-4; D is ambiguous. V gave up 9 bases and J gave up 4 bases, with 15 bases separating them. CDR3 length equals 14 residues. Per the germline V gene, CDR1 is MNHEY and CDR2 is SVGAGI. CDR3 bases: TGTGCCAGTTCTCTCAGGTTCCTTAATGAAAAACTGTTTTTT. Amino acids: CASSLRFLNEKLFF.

This chain links TRBV7-2 with TRBJ2-5; possibly TRBD1 for D (7 bases). The CDR3 covers 15 residues. Trimming pared 2 bases from V and 5 bases from J, leaving 15 bases between. CDR1 and CDR2 (germline): SGHTA, FQGNSA. DNA for the CDR3: TGTGCCAGCAGCTTAAGAGGGGGCGGGGAGGAGACCCAGTACTTC. Protein sequence: CASSLRGGGEETQYF.

This chain joins TRBV28 and TRBJ1-1, with D tentatively TRBD1 (6 bases). The length of the CDR3 is 14 residues. The germline gives CDR1 MDHEN, CDR2 SYDVKM. The V and J ends lost 3 bases and 3 bases respectively, with 11 bases between them. This CDR3 reads CASSLRGRDTEAFF. DNA for the CDR3: TGTGCCAGCAGTTTGAGGGGGAGGGACACTGAAGCTTTCTTT.

About this clone itself: The sample holds other DNA sequences that translate to the same CDR3. The V call is TRBV24-1, the J call TRBJ1-5, with D perhaps TRBD1 (5 bases). Trimming took 5 bases from V and 3 from J, leaving 7 bases between them. This CDR3 has 13 amino acids. The V gene's germline CDR1 is KGHDR and CDR2 SFDVKD. CDR3: CATSGGLNQPQHF. CDR3 nucleotides: TGTGCCACCAGTGGGGGACTCAATCAGCCCCAGCATTTT.

The rearrangement joins TRBV28 to TRBJ1-2; TRBD1 aligns across 9 bases. J lost 8 bases, V lost 3 bases, and 4 bases had no gene match. CDR1 is MDHEN and CDR2 is SYDVKM in the germline V gene. The CDR3 loop spans 13 amino acids. DNA of the CDR3: TGTGCCAGCAGTTTTACAGGGGGCGGGGGCTACACCTTC. Amino acids: CASSFTGGGGYTF.

The V call is TRBV29-1, the J call TRBJ2-7; D possibly corresponds to TRBD2 (5 bases). Trimming took off 4 bases at V and 3 bases at J, with 7 bases between the two ends. CDR3 size: 11 residues. From germline, CDR1 is SQVTM and CDR2 ANQGSEA. DNA for the CDR3: TGCAGCGTTGGGACTTTCTACGAGCAGTACTTC. Its translation is CSVGTFYEQYF.